This T cell receptor beta chain was observed in a study of monozygotic twins with inflammatory bowel disease. Starting material for each TCR library was roughly 3,300 ng of total RNA. TCRdb reprocessed the 5' RACE reads; each CDR3 protein has one entry and no DNA is given. The sample data list about 380,000 distinct CDR3 sequences. The CDR3 runs 14 residues. Germline CDR1 reads SGHTA; CDR2 reads FQGTGA. This clonotype originated in a human donor with ulcerative colitis or Crohn's disease, or a healthy co-twin of an affected twin (not recorded which). The chain employs TRBV7-3 and TRBJ2-6. Material for sequencing was blood. This chain's CDR3 is CASSYLSGANVLTF.